The 27 T cell receptor beta chains reported below all come from one sample, sequenced in a study of T cells in Graves' hyperthyroidism and ophthalmopathy. Amplified TCR beta CDR3 regions derived from RNA transcripts. Using the HTBI primer set, a first-round RT-PCR was run on the TCR CDR3. TCRdb called the multiplex PCR reads again in MiXCR, with one record for every CDR3 protein. Altogether approximately 330,000 distinct CDR3 sequences are present, about an eighth being singletons, with the ten largest covering around 32%. Sequencing was done on a sample of blood. The receptors originated from a woman in her thirties or forties with Graves' ophthalmopathy.

Ten or more counts support this clonotype. This rearrangement joins TRBV6-1 to TRBJ2-2; possible D gene TRBD1, 6 bases. The CDR3 runs to 14 residues. V lost 6 bases, J lost 3 bases, and 11 bases lay in between. The germline CDR1 and CDR2 sequences are MNHNS and SASEGT. The CDR3 bases are TGTGCCAGCAGCCTTACAGGGTACACCGGGGAGCTGTTTTTT. As protein: CASSLTGYTGELFF.

With respect to this clonotype: A much bigger clone sits one base away, suggesting this may be a read error. The chain has TRBV6-1 and TRBJ2-5; no definite D call. CDR3 length: 14 residues. Germline CDR1 MNHNS, CDR2 SASEGT. The V end lost 5 bases, the J end lost 4 bases, and 14 bases lay between the germline ends. This CDR3 reads CASSYVGFAETQYF. CDR3 bases: TGTGCCAGCAGTTATGTAGGGTTTGCAGAGACCCAGTACTTC.

This clonotype was seen many times. This chain links TRBV6-1 with TRBJ1-2; D gene uncertain. This CDR3 comprises 13 residues. Trimming took 3 bases from V and 4 from J, leaving 9 bases between them. The germline V gene encodes CDR1 MNHNS and CDR2 SASEGT. CDR3 DNA: TGTGCCAGCAGTGATCTGGGCCCCTATGGCTACACCTTC. Amino acid sequence: CASSDLGPYGYTF.

In its sample, this clonotype was seen many times. The chain recombines TRBV2 with TRBJ1-1; the D gene is possibly TRBD1 (6 bases). The CDR3 length is 14 residues. The germline CDR1 and CDR2 sequences are SNHLY and FYNNEI. Trimming removed 9 bases from V and 5 bases from J, with 19 bases in between. The CDR3 coding sequence is TGTGCCAGTGGAGGGGCGGGGGGGCCGACTGAAGCTTTCTTT. It codes for CASGGAGGPTEAFF.

This clonotype was counted only a few times. The chain's CDR3 is CASSLGGPHQPQHF. The CDR3 DNA reads TGCGCCAGCAGCCTAGGGGGTCCCCATCAGCCCCAGCATTTT. The rearrangement links TRBV5-1 to TRBJ1-5; tentative D call: TRBD1 (6 bases). The CDR3 sequence is 14 residues long. V lost 4 bases to trimming and J lost 5 bases, with 13 bases between them. CDR1 and CDR2 (germline): SGHRS, YFSETQ.

There are many counts of this clonotype. The V call is TRBV2, the J call TRBJ1-1, with D tentatively TRBD1 (5 bases). Trimming shortened V by 3 bases and J by 4 bases, and 15 bases separated the two germline ends. The CDR3 extends over 15 amino acids. Germline V gene lookup returns CDR1 SNHLY and CDR2 FYNNEI. CDR3 in DNA: TGTGCCAGCAGTGATATAACCTTGGGGACCACTGAAGCTTTCTTT. Amino acid sequence: CASSDITLGTTEAFF. Combining the CDR3 with reference TRBV2 and TRBJ1-1 gives the whole variable domain EPEVTQTPSHQVTQMGQEVILRCVPISNHLYFYWYRQILGQKVEFLVSFYNNEISEKSEIFDDQFSVERPDGSNFTLKIRSTKLEDSAMYFCASSDITLGTTEAFFGQGTRLTVV.

This clonotype was recorded many times. The chain joins TRBV18 to TRBJ1-1; D is uncertain. CDR1 KGHSH and CDR2 LQKENI come from the germline V gene. The CDR3 has 14 residues. V lost 3 bases and J lost 1, with 9 bases in between. This chain's CDR3 is CASSPIPANTEAFF. CDR3 coding DNA: TGTGCCAGCTCACCGATCCCGGCGAACACTGAAGCTTTCTTT.

Concerning this clonotype itself: Given a much more abundant clone one base away, this may be a read error. The CDR3 end shows no conserved phenylalanine or tryptophan, and so a read error is likely. V gene TRBV11-1 combines with J gene TRBJ2-6; no clear D gene. CDR3 length equals 15 residues. Germline CDR1 is SGHAT and CDR2 is FQDESV (reference sequence). With 4 bases removed from V and 1 base from J, the gap between germline ends came to 8 bases. DNA for the CDR3: TGTGCCAGCAGCTCACCAGGATCTGGGGCCAACGTCCTGACTTCC. Protein product: CASSSPGSGANVLTS.

The chain is built from TRBV6-4 and TRBJ2-3; D not certain. The ends were cut back, 1 base at V and 0 bases at J, with 8 bases in the middle. CDR1 and CDR2 (germline): MRHNA, SNTAGT. This CDR3 comprises 15 residues. DNA of the CDR3: TGTGCCAGCAGTGACTGGGGTTTTAGCACAGATACGCAGTATTTT. As protein: CASSDWGFSTDTQYF.

V and J are TRBV27 and TRBJ2-3, with 12 bases identical to TRBD2. Germline V gives CDR1 MNHEY, CDR2 SMNVEV (reference sequence). CDR3 length: 14 amino acids. The V segment lost 6 bases and the J segment 9 bases; nucleotides outside the gene matches: 7. CDR3 region: CASSSGLAGLTQYF. In nucleotides, the CDR3 is TGTGCCAGCAGCTCAGGACTAGCGGGATTGACGCAGTATTTT.

This clonotype occurred many times. This chain joins TRBV5-1 and TRBJ2-1; 7 bases line up with TRBD2. Germline CDR1 reads SGHRS; CDR2 reads YFSETQ. Trimming removed 5 bases from V and 5 bases from J; junction bases left unmatched: 4. The CDR3 is 13 amino acids. The CDR3 DNA sequence: TGCGCCAGCAGTCGGCTAGCGGACAATGAGCAGTTCTTC. Translating it yields CASSRLADNEQFF.

Concerning this clonotype: A read error may produce the germline difference seen at one junction end. The CDR3 protein is CASSQSGDTQNF. The CDR3 region has the DNA TGTGCCAGCAGCCAATCGGGAGATACGCAGAATTTT. J is TRBJ2-3 and V is TRBV16; TRBD2 is a possible D gene (5 bases). CDR1 and CDR2 (germline): KGHSY, FQNENV. The length of the CDR3 is 12 residues.

In its sample, this clonotype was seen many times. This chain uses TRBV5-1 with TRBJ1-2; TRBD1 agrees at 9 bases. The CDR3 contains 14 residues. The ends lost 3 bases at V and 5 bases at J; junction bases unmatched: 5. The germline V gene has CDR1 SGHRS and CDR2 YFSETQ. This CDR3 is CASSSPGTGYGYTF. Here the CDR3 DNA reads TGCGCCAGCAGCTCCCCCGGGACAGGGTATGGCTACACCTTC.

This clonotype was observed many times. This chain joins TRBV12-3 or TRBV12-4 and TRBJ1-4; 10 positions match TRBD1. The CDR3 has 17 amino acids. With 1 base clipped from V and 7 bases from J, the junction kept 9 bases outside the gene matches. CDR3 residues: CASSLERTGGLGEKLFF. For the CDR3, the DNA is TGTGCCAGCAGTTTAGAGCGGACAGGGGGTCTCGGTGAAAAACTGTTTTTT.

A note on this clonotype: Just one base apart from a much larger clone, this may be a read error. The chain couples TRBV14 to TRBJ2-5; D is undetermined. Germline V gives CDR1 SGHDN, CDR2 FVKESK. The CDR3 runs 15 residues. CDR3 region: CAGSPTLPSQETQYF. CDR3 coding DNA: TGTGCCGGCAGCCCGACACTACCCTCCCAAGAGACCCAGTACTTC.

This clonotype was seen ten or more times. The chain uses TRBV27 and TRBJ1-6; no clear D. The germline gives CDR1 MNHEY, CDR2 SMNVEV (reference sequence). CDR3 length: 14 amino acids. The CDR3 DNA follows: TGTGCGGTAGGAGTGAGTTCCCCCAATTCACCCCTCCACTTT. Its protein product is CAVGVSSPNSPLHF.

The rearrangement links TRBV5-6 to TRBJ1-1; 7 bases are shared with TRBD1. The CDR3 has 15 residues. After removal of 0 bases from V and 1 base from J, the junction contained 3 bases not matched to a gene. CDR1 SGHDT and CDR2 YYEEEE come from the germline V gene. The CDR3 DNA reads TGTGCCAGCAGCTTGGTCCCAGGGGGGAACACTGAAGCTTTCTTT. Protein product: CASSLVPGGNTEAFF.

This clonotype was seen ten or more times. The V gene is TRBV2, the J gene TRBJ2-1, with TRBD2 identical over 9 bases. Germline lookup yields CDR1 SNHLY and CDR2 FYNNEI. The J segment lost 9 bases and the V segment lost 6 bases, leaving 12 bases of the junction unmatched. The CDR3 extends over 15 amino acids. CDR3 bases: TGTGCCAGCAGAGAGTTTGGCGGGAGGGCCACTGAGCAGTTCTTC. It encodes CASREFGGRATEQFF.

This clonotype appeared a few times. The chain recombines TRBV15 with TRBJ2-6; the match to TRBD1 covers 12 bases. V lost 0 bases and J lost 3; bases outside the gene matches: 6. Per the germline V gene, CDR1 is LNHNV and CDR2 is YYDKDF (reference sequence). The CDR3 sequence is 19 residues long. This chain's CDR3 is CATSRDMGQGARGANVLTF. CDR3 in DNA: TGTGCCACCAGCAGAGATATGGGACAGGGGGCGCGTGGGGCCAACGTCCTGACTTTC.

This clonotype was observed many times. The DNA of the CDR3 is TGTGCCACCGCGTCGGGAGGAGGACGGACCTACAATGAGCAGTTCTTC. It yields the protein CATASGGGRTYNEQFF. This sequence joins TRBV6-1 and TRBJ2-1, with TRBD2 identical over 7 bases. Germline values: CDR1 MNHNS, CDR2 SASEGT. Germline trimming cut 10 bases from V and 2 bases from J; bases unmatched to any gene: 14. The CDR3 covers 16 residues.

This clonotype was recorded many times. V gene TRBV6-1 combines with J gene TRBJ1-1, with D possibly matching TRBD1 (5 bases). The ends were cut back, 5 bases at V and 8 bases at J, with 18 bases in the middle. The CDR3 spans 14 residues. CDR1 and CDR2 (germline): MNHNS, SASEGT. Here the CDR3 DNA reads TGTGCCAGCAGTCCGGCAGGCAGGGCAGGAGAAGCTTTCTTT. Amino acids: CASSPAGRAGEAFF.

This clonotype showed up just a few times. The rearrangement links TRBV2 to TRBJ2-7, with D uncertain. CDR1 SNHLY and CDR2 FYNNEI come from the germline V gene. The V end lost 3 bases, the J end lost 0 bases, and 6 bases lay between the germline ends. The CDR3 spans 13 residues. The CDR3 here is CASSDAASYEQYF. The CDR3 DNA reads as TGTGCCAGCAGTGACGCGGCCTCCTACGAGCAGTACTTC.

Points on this clonotype: At one of its ends the junction is not consistent with the germline gene, which may arise from a read error. The chain is built from TRBV19 and TRBJ2-2, with TRBD1 matching over 7 bases. The CDR3 sequence is 16 residues long. In germline, CDR1 is LNHDA, CDR2 SQIVND (reference sequence). CDR3 nucleotide sequence: TGTGCCGGTAGTACCCCCAGGGGGTCAAACACCGGGGAGCTGTTTTTT. Protein sequence: CAGSTPRGSNTGELFF.

This clonotype was counted many times. The V gene is TRBV3-1, the J gene TRBJ2-5; D is possibly TRBD2 (5 bases). The CDR3 runs to 14 residues. Germline loops: CDR1 LGHDT, CDR2 YNNKEL (reference sequence). V was pared by 2 bases and J by 1 base, with 8 bases between. CDR3 coding DNA: TGTGCCAGCAGCCAACGGGGTACCCAAGAGACCCAGTACTTC. This gives the protein CASSQRGTQETQYF.

The rearrangement joins TRBV7-9 to TRBJ2-5; D gene unclear. The germline V and J ends were trimmed by 5 bases and 6 bases, with 16 bases remaining between them. The CDR3 covers 14 residues. Per germline, CDR1 SEHNR and CDR2 FQNEAQ (reference sequence). This chain's CDR3 is CASSRAFKEKTQYF. CDR3 coding DNA: TGTGCCAGCAGCAGAGCGTTCAAGGAGAAGACCCAGTACTTC.

This clonotype came up many times. The chain employs TRBV29-1 and TRBJ1-1; TRBD1 might be the D (6 bases). From germline, CDR1 is SQVTM and CDR2 ANQGSEA. This CDR3 is built from 13 residues. V shed 4 bases and J shed 2 bases, with 11 bases lying between them. The CDR3 protein is CSVAGTSNTEAFF. The CDR3 DNA is TGCAGCGTTGCGGGGACATCAAACACTGAAGCTTTCTTT.

This clonotype appeared many times. J is TRBJ2-7 and V is TRBV10-3; weak D call: TRBD2 (5 bases). The germline gives CDR1 ENHRY, CDR2 SYGVKD. The length of the CDR3 is 16 residues. With 4 bases removed from V and 2 bases from J, the gap between germline ends came to 18 bases. CDR3 amino acids: CAISGRVKGVTYEQYF. CDR3 DNA: TGTGCCATCAGTGGCCGCGTTAAGGGAGTTACCTACGAGCAGTACTTC.